The sequence of this TCR beta chain was determined in a study of CD8 T cells in ankylosing spondylitis. Study-wide points: Seemingly distinctive of ankylosing spondylitis blood was a TCR beta motif formed by eight highly homologous variants.

This clonotype has more than one count but fewer than ten. Its cognate antigen is unknown. It was by quantitative 5'-RACE with molecular barcodes that TCR beta libraries were made. TCRdb independently ran MiXCR on the 5' RACE reads; one entry per CDR3 protein. The data contain about 480,000 distinct CDR3 sequences, roughly 18% of them singletons. V was clipped by 5 bases and J by 5 bases, with 19 bases between them. CDR1 and CDR2 from the germline V gene are SGHRS and YFSETQ. This CDR3 spans 15 amino acids. Material for sequencing was blood, either unsorted or a sorted T cell fraction (not recorded which). V gene TRBV5-1 combines with J gene TRBJ2-5; D may be TRBD2 (6 bases). This TCR came from a male donor with ankylosing spondylitis. The CDR3, as DNA: TGCGCCAGCAGTTCCGGGACTGTCTGGGGGGAGACCCAGTACTTC. This codes for CASSSGTVWGETQYF. Full variable domain (rest looked up from reference TRBV5-1 and TRBJ2-5): KAGVTQTPRYLIKTRGQQVTLSCSPISGHRSVSWYQQTPGQGLQFLFEYFSETQRNKGNFPGRFSGRQFSNSRSEMNVSTLELGDSALYLCASSSGTVWGETQYFGPGTRLLVL.